This entry is about one T cell receptor (beta chain). This record belongs to a study of blood T cell repertoires in COVID-19. Study as a whole: Donors in the United States, Italy and Spain gave samples during acute or convalescent COVID-19. In each case, the material was cDNA or gDNA derived from T cells, B-cell-depleted T cells, or PBMCs.

Enrollees, about 18 to 95 years old, lived in 24 US areas. The authors' processing: Reference gene primer amplification gave nucleated cell count estimates. Produced via immunoSEQ multiplex PCR; TCRdb's table is partial and in-frame only. V and J calls and clone size are as listed in that table; D and trimming were resolved from the DNA. In the table there are fewer than 350,000 clones, roughly 93% of which are singletons. V dropped 5 bases and J dropped 2; count of bases not matched to a gene: 2. The CDR3 spans 14 residues. Germline V gene lookup returns CDR1 SGHTA and CDR2 FQGNSA. Sequenced sample: PBMCs or T cells enriched from blood (not recorded which). The chain uses TRBV7-2 and TRBJ2-5, with 10 bases that match TRBD2. This TCR was recovered from a woman aged 35 to 49 with acute COVID-19. The CDR3 loop is CASSPTSGQETQYF. Here the CDR3 DNA reads TGTGCCAGCAGCCCGACTAGCGGGCAAGAGACCCAGTACTTC.